A selection of T cell receptor beta chains follows, all from one sample in a study of T cell responses to AZD1222 COVID-19 vaccine. The assay was immunoSEQ multiplex PCR, and TCRdb's table has in-frame clones only and misses some. The sample holds 100,000 to 150,000 clones, around 86% seen once. The sample consisted of peripheral blood, taken on day 0 of AZD1222 vaccination. The receptor set was obtained from an adult in good health. The CDR3 runs from the conserved cysteine through the conserved F or W. Fields, in order: D gene, V gene, J gene, clone size, CDR3 protein, CDR3 DNA. The D gene is left open where the match is weak. The listing skips clone size in some rows; elsewhere it reads once, few, many or a size class.

d_call: TRBD2
v_call: TRBV5-1
j_call: TRBJ2-1
clone_size: few
cdr3_aa: CPPRPRGGDTYNEQFF
cdr3_nt: TGCCCCCCCCGCCCCCGGGGGGGGGACACATACAATGAGCAGTTCTTC

d_call: -
v_call: TRBV15
j_call: TRBJ1-5
clone_size: -
cdr3_aa: CATSKAATSNQPQHF
cdr3_nt: TGTGCCACCAGCAAGGCAGCTACATCCAATCAGCCCCAGCATTTT

d_call: TRBD1
v_call: TRBV29-1
j_call: TRBJ1-1
clone_size: -
cdr3_aa: CSVGGQGTPEAFF
cdr3_nt: TGCAGCGTGGGGGGACAGGGTACCCCTGAAGCTTTCTTT

d_call: TRBD2
v_call: TRBV24-1
j_call: TRBJ2-7
clone_size: -
cdr3_aa: CATSEGGGDLFFF
cdr3_nt: TGTGCCACCAGTGAGGGGGGAGGGGACCTTTTCTTCTTC

d_call: TRBD1
v_call: TRBV7-6
j_call: TRBJ1-1
clone_size: -
cdr3_aa: CASSLDGQATEAFF
cdr3_nt: TGTGCCAGCAGCTTAGATGGACAGGCGACTGAAGCTTTCTTT

d_call: TRBD1
v_call: TRBV7-2
j_call: TRBJ2-7
clone_size: -
cdr3_aa: CASSHRQGTYEQYF
cdr3_nt: TGTGCCAGCAGCCATCGACAGGGCACCTACGAGCAGTACTTC

d_call: TRBD1
v_call: TRBV5-4
j_call: TRBJ2-5
clone_size: -
cdr3_aa: CASSFPGQGWETQYF
cdr3_nt: TGTGCCAGCAGCTTCCCCGGACAGGGCTGGGAGACCCAGTACTTC

d_call: TRBD2
v_call: TRBV9
j_call: TRBJ2-5
clone_size: once
cdr3_aa: CASSASGGAGETQYF
cdr3_nt: TGTGCCAGCAGCGCTAGCGGGGGGGCAGGCGAGACCCAGTACTTC

d_call: -
v_call: TRBV19
j_call: TRBJ1-6
clone_size: -
cdr3_aa: CATGRDYNSPLHF
cdr3_nt: TGTGCCACAGGACGGGACTATAATTCACCCCTCCACTTT

d_call: -
v_call: TRBV6-1
j_call: TRBJ1-5
clone_size: -
cdr3_aa: CASSEIRVHRDQPQHF
cdr3_nt: TGTGCCAGCAGTGAAATCAGGGTTCATAGGGATCAGCCCCAGCATTTT

d_call: -
v_call: TRBV7-2
j_call: TRBJ2-4
clone_size: -
cdr3_aa: CASSPQGGGKNIQYF
cdr3_nt: TGTGCCAGCAGCCCTCAGGGGGGCGGCAAAAACATTCAGTACTTC

d_call: TRBD1
v_call: TRBV4-2
j_call: TRBJ2-3
clone_size: -
cdr3_aa: CASSQTGTGSTDTQYF
cdr3_nt: TGTGCCAGCAGCCAGACTGGGACAGGGAGCACAGATACGCAGTATTTT

d_call: -
v_call: TRBV5-8
j_call: TRBJ1-2
clone_size: -
cdr3_aa: CASSPTWGLNYGYTF
cdr3_nt: TGTGCCAGCAGCCCTACCTGGGGCCTTAACTATGGCTACACCTTC

d_call: -
v_call: TRBV6-5
j_call: TRBJ2-1
clone_size: -
cdr3_aa: CASSLATENEQFF
cdr3_nt: TGTGCCAGCAGTTTGGCGACTGAGAATGAGCAGTTCTTC

d_call: TRBD1
v_call: TRBV6-5
j_call: TRBJ1-1
clone_size: few
cdr3_aa: CASSRQGATTEAFF
cdr3_nt: TGTGCCAGCAGCCGACAGGGGGCGACCACTGAAGCTTTCTTT

d_call: -
v_call: TRBV25-1
j_call: TRBJ1-1
clone_size: -
cdr3_aa: CASRAGPGTEAFF
cdr3_nt: TGTGCCAGCAGAGCAGGGCCGGGGACTGAAGCTTTCTTT

d_call: -
v_call: TRBV5-6
j_call: TRBJ1-6
clone_size: -
cdr3_aa: CASSLPGGNNSPLHF
cdr3_nt: TGTGCCAGCAGCTTGCCCGGAGGAAATAATTCACCCCTCCACTTT

d_call: -
v_call: TRBV6-6
j_call: TRBJ1-3
clone_size: -
cdr3_aa: CASSWPGSGNTIYF
cdr3_nt: TGTGCCAGCAGTTGGCCAGGGAGTGGAAACACCATATATTTT

d_call: -
v_call: TRBV21-1
j_call: TRBJ2-7
clone_size: -
cdr3_aa: CASSKGEGQETYEQYF
cdr3_nt: TGTGCCAGCAGCAAAGGGGAGGGACAGGAGACCTACGAGCAGTACTTC

d_call: -
v_call: TRBV7-6
j_call: TRBJ2-7
clone_size: -
cdr3_aa: CASSPGRKNHLTYEQYF
cdr3_nt: TGTGCCAGCAGCCCGGGACGGAAGAACCACCTTACCTACGAGCAGTACTTC

d_call: -
v_call: TRBV3-1/TRBV3-2
j_call: TRBJ1-2
clone_size: -
cdr3_aa: CASSQERFEGIDGYTF
cdr3_nt: TGTGCCAGCAGCCAAGAAAGGTTTGAGGGGATTGATGGCTACACCTTC

d_call: TRBD1
v_call: TRBV7-9
j_call: TRBJ1-1
clone_size: -
cdr3_aa: CASSLQGVVTEAFF
cdr3_nt: TGTGCCAGCAGCTTACAGGGGGTAGTCACTGAAGCTTTCTTT

d_call: -
v_call: TRBV15
j_call: TRBJ1-2
clone_size: -
cdr3_aa: CATSRDAGTYYGYTF
cdr3_nt: TGTGCCACCAGCAGAGATGCAGGAACTTACTATGGCTACACCTTC

d_call: -
v_call: TRBV2
j_call: TRBJ1-2
clone_size: -
cdr3_aa: CASSEERQNYGYTF
cdr3_nt: TGTGCCAGCAGTGAGGAACGGCAAAACTATGGCTACACCTTC

d_call: TRBD1
v_call: TRBV6-5
j_call: TRBJ1-2
clone_size: few
cdr3_aa: CASTRTGKDGYTF
cdr3_nt: TGTGCCAGCACCCGGACAGGGAAGGATGGCTACACCTTC

d_call: TRBD1
v_call: TRBV6-6
j_call: TRBJ2-2
clone_size: many
cdr3_aa: CASSSDDRGLDGELFF
cdr3_nt: TGTGCCAGCAGTTCCGACGACAGGGGGCTAGACGGGGAGCTGTTTTTT

d_call: -
v_call: TRBV5-1
j_call: TRBJ1-1
clone_size: -
cdr3_aa: CASSSGQNTEAFF
cdr3_nt: TGCGCCAGCAGCTCTGGACAGAACACTGAAGCTTTCTTT